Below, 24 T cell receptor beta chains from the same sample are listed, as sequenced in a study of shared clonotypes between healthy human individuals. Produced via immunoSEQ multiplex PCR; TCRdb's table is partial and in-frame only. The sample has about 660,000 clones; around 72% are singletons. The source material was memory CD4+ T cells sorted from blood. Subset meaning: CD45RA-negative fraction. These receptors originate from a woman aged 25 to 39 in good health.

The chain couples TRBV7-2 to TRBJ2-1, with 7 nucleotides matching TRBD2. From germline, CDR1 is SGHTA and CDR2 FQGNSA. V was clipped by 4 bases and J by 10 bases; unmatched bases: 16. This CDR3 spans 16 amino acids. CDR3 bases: TGTGCCAGCAGCTCCCGTCGAGCGGGAAGGGCCAGCGAGCAGTTCTTC. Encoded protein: CASSSRRAGRASEQFF.

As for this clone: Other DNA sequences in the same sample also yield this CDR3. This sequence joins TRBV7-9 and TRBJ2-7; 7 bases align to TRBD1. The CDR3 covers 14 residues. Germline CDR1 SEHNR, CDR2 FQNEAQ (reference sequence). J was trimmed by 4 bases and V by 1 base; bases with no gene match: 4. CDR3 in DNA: TGTGCCAGCAGCTTAGAGGGGGCGCTTTACGAGCAGTACTTC. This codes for CASSLEGALYEQYF.

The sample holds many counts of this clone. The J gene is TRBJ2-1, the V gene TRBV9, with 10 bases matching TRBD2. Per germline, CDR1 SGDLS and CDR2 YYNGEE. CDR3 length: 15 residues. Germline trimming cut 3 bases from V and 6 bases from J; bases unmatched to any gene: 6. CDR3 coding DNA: TGTGCCAGCAGCGCTAGGACTAGCGGTTTCAATGAGCAGTTCTTC. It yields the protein CASSARTSGFNEQFF.

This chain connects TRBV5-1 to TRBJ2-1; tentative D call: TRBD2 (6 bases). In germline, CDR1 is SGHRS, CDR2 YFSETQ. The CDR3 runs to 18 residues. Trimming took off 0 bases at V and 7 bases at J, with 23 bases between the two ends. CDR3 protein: CASSLGAPGARHGNEQFF. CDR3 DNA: TGCGCCAGCAGCTTGGGGGCCCCGGGAGCCCGACACGGAAATGAGCAGTTCTTC. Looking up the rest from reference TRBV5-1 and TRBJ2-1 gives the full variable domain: KAGVTQTPRYLIKTRGQQVTLSCSPISGHRSVSWYQQTPGQGLQFLFEYFSETQRNKGNFPGRFSGRQFSNSRSEMNVSTLELGDSALYLCASSLGAPGARHGNEQFFGPGTRLTVL.

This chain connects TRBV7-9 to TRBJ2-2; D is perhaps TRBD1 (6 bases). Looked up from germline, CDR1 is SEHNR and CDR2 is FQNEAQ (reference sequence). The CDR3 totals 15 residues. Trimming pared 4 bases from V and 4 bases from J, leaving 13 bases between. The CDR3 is CASSWTDLSTGELFF. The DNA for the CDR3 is TGTGCCAGCAGCTGGACAGACCTGAGCACCGGGGAGCTGTTTTTT.

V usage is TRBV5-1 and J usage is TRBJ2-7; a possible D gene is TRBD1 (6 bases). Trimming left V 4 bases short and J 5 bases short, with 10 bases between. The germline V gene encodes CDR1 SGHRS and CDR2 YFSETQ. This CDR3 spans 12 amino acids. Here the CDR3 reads CASSAQGDEQYF. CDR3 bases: TGCGCCAGCAGCGCACAGGGCGACGAGCAGTACTTC.

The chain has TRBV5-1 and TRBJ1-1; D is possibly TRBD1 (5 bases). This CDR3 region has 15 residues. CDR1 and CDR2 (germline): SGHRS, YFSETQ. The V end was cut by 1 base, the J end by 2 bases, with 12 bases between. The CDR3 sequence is CASSLSVGTNTEAFF. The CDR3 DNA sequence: TGCGCCAGCAGCTTGTCAGTAGGGACCAACACTGAAGCTTTCTTT.

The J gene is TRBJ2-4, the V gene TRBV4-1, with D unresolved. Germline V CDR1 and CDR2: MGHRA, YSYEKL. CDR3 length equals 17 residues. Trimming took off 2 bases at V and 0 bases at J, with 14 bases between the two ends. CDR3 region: CASSQSPDELAKNIQYF. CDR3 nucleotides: TGCGCCAGCAGCCAATCCCCGGACGAACTAGCCAAAAACATTCAGTACTTC.

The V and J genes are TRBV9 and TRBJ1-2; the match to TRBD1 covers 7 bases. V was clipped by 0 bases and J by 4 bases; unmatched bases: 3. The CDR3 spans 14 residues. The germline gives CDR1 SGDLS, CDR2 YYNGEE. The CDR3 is CASSVGDSLYGYTF. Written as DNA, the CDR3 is TGTGCCAGCAGCGTAGGGGACAGCCTCTATGGCTACACCTTC.

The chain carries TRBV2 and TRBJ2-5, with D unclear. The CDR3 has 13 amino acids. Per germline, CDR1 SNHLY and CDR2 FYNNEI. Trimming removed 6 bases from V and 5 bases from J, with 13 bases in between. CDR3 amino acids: CASSPSYLETQYF. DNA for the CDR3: TGTGCCAGCAGCCCCAGTTATTTGGAGACCCAGTACTTC.

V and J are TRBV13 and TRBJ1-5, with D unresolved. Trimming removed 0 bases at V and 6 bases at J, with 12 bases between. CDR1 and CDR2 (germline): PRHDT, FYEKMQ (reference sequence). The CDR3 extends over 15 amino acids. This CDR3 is CASSLGIKGGQPQHF. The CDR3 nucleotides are TGTGCCAGCAGCTTAGGGATTAAGGGTGGTCAGCCCCAGCATTTT.

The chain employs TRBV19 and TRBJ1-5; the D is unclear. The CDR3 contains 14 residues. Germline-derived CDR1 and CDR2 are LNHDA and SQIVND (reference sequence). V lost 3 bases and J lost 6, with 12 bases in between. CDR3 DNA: TGTGCCAGTAGTATTAAGGTAGGAAGTCAGCCCCAGCATTTT. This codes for CASSIKVGSQPQHF. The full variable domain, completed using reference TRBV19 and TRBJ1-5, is DGGITQSPKYLFRKEGQNVTLSCEQNLNHDAMYWYRQDPGQGLRLIYYSQIVNDFQKGDIAEGYSVSREKKESFPLTVTSAQKNPTAFYLCASSIKVGSQPQHFGDGTRLSIL.

Written as DNA, the CDR3 is TGTGCCAGCAGCTTGGGAGGAGACAGGGAAGAGACCCAGTACTTC. Encoded protein: CASSLGGDREETQYF. The chain combines TRBV5-5 with TRBJ2-5; 7 nucleotides align to TRBD1. The CDR3 runs to 15 residues. V lost 0 bases to trimming and J lost 3 bases; unmatched junction nucleotides: 5. Per the germline V gene, CDR1 is SGHKS and CDR2 is YYEKEE (reference sequence).

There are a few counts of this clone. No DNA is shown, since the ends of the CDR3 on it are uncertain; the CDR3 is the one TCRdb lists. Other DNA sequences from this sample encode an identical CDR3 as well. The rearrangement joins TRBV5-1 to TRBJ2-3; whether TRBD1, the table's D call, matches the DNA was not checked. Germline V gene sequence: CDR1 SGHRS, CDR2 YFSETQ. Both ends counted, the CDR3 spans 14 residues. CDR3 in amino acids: CASSFGQGTDTQYF.

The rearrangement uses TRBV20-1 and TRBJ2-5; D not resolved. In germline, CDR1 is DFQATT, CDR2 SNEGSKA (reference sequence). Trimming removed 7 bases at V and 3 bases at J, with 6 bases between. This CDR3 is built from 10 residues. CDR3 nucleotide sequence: TGCAGTGATAGTAAAGAGACCCAGTACTTC. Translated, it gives CSDSKETQYF.

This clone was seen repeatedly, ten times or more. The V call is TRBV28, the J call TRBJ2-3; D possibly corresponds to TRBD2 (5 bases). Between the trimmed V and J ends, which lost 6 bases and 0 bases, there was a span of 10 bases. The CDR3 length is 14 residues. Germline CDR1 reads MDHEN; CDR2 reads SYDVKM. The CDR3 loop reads CASSRPGSTDTQYF. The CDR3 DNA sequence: TGTGCCAGCAGCCGACCGGGGAGCACAGATACGCAGTATTTT.

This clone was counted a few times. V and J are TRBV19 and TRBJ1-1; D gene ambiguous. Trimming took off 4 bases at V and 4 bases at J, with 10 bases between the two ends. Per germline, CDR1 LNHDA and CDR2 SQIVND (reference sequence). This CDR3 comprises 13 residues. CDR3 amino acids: CASSTSISTEAFF. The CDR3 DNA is TGTGCCAGTAGTACCTCCATTTCCACTGAAGCTTTCTTT.

Here the CDR3 reads CASSLGTSGTIYNEQFF. CDR3 nucleotides: TGTGCCAGCAGCTTAGGGACTAGCGGGACCATATACAATGAGCAGTTCTTC. The rearrangement links TRBV7-9 to TRBJ2-1; 12 bases line up with TRBD2. Trimming took 1 base from V and 4 from J; bases not matched to a gene: 5. CDR3 size: 17 residues. In germline, CDR1 is SEHNR, CDR2 FQNEAQ (reference sequence).

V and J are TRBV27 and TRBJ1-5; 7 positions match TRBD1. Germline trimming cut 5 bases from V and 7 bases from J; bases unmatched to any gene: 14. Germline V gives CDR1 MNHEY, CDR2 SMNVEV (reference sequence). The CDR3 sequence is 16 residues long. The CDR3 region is CASSPTGQRGSQPQHF. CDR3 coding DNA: TGTGCCAGCAGTCCAACGGGACAGAGGGGGAGCCAGCCCCAGCATTTT.

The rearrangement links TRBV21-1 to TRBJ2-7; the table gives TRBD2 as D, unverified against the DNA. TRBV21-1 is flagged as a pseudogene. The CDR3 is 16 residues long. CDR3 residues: CASSHRWEEGSYEQYF. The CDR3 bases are TGTGCCAGCAGTCACCGGTGGGAGGAGGGCTCCTACGAGCAGTACTTC.

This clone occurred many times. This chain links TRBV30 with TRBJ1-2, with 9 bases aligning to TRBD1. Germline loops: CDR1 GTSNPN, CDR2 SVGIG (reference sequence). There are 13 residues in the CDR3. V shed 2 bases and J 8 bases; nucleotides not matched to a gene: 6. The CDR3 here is CAWSPQGAPGYTF. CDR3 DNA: TGTGCCTGGAGTCCACAGGGGGCGCCCGGCTACACCTTC. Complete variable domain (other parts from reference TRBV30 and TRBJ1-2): SQTIHQWPATLVQPVGSPLSLECTVEGTSNPNLYWYRQAAGRGLQLLFYSVGIGQISSEVPQNLSASRPQDRQFILSSKKLLLSDSGFYLCAWSPQGAPGYTFGSGTRLTVV.

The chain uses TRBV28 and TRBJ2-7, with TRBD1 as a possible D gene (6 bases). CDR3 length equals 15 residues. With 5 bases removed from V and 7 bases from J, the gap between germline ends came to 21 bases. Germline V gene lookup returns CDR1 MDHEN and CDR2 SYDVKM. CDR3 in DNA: TGTGCCAGCAGTCGCCCAGGGGCTAGTCAGGGGGAGCAGTACTTC. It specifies CASSRPGASQGEQYF.

CDR3: CASSLWGQGGGGYTF. The CDR3 region has the DNA TGTGCCAGCAGTTTATGGGGACAGGGGGGCGGTGGCTACACCTTC. The chain has TRBV27 and TRBJ1-2, with 11 bases aligning to TRBD1. Germline V gene lookup returns CDR1 MNHEY and CDR2 SMNVEV (reference sequence). This CDR3 has 15 amino acids. V was clipped by 1 base and J by 7 bases; unmatched bases: 5.

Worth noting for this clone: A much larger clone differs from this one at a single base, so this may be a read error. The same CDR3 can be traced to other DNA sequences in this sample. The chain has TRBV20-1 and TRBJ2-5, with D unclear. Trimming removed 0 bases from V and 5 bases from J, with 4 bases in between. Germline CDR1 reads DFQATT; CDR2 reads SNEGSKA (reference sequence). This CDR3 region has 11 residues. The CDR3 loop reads CSARDQETQYF. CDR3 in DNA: TGCAGTGCTAGAGATCAGGAGACCCAGTACTTC.